This T cell receptor (beta chain) was sequenced for a study of spatial heterogeneity in lung cancer (dated by TCRdb to about 2019). General notes on the study: More beta-chain than alpha-chain transcripts were consistently detected, likely reflecting higher beta-chain transcript abundance. In the raw uncorrected reads, each unique combination of TCR and UMI appeared more than ten times on average. In non-small cell lung cancer, the study quantitatively compared TCR alpha and beta repertoires across several tumor regions, matched nontumor lung, and blood. Nonsynonymous mutation counts, determined by whole-exome sequencing of tumor tissue, were related to features of the TCR repertoire. At surgery, over 200 tumor regions, around 64 matched nontumor lung samples and more than 55 PBMC samples were TCR-sequenced for both alpha and beta chains.

The library came from 5' RACE. Sequencer: NextSeq 500. The TCR library protocol attached a unique molecular identifier to each TCR cDNA molecule to allow correction of PCR and sequencing errors. The original pipeline was this. TCR identification, UMI-based error correction and CDR3 extraction were all carried out with Decombinator tools. Expanded TCRs were defined as those above a frequency of 2 per 1,000, corresponding to the top 1% of the tumor frequency distribution. Rényi diversity was computed with the R vegan package after subsampling each repertoire 100 times to 5,000 TCRs. To build CDR3 similarity networks, amino acid triplet string-kernel similarity was used, and CDR3s were connected when their pairwise similarity was above 0.82. TCRdb reprocessing: public reads trimmed at Q25 with fastp, clones called with MiXCR, in-frame beta chains kept. Rows with a matching CDR3 protein are joined into one entry that keeps the most common DNA and genes. TCRdb, not the original authors, processed these V and J calls. The sample table records some 50,000 distinct CDR3 sequences; about 7.6% of these occur just once. The ten largest clones take up about 13% of the sample.

The full study reports these points: Additional single-cell paired TCR alpha and beta sequencing was considered necessary to confirm, at a functional level, the hypothesis that regional TCRs recognize regional mutations. Ubiquitous expanded tumor TCRs showed up in blood more often at tumor resection than at routine follow-up.

The time point label, as the study defines it: sample taken at primary tumor resection. Whole RNA extracted from tumor and nontumor lung tissue, or from cryopreserved PBMC samples, was used for TCR sequencing without cell sorting. The donors were more than 65 patients from the lung TRACERx cohort who had early-stage, untreated non-small cell lung cancer. Patients were selected for TCR sequencing only if sufficient RNA was available from at least two tumor regions. This clonotype came up many times. Which antigen it targets is not known. No base qualities exist here, and no much larger clone lies one base off it. The TCR sequence derives from a female donor with early-stage non-small cell lung cancer. The sample in question was PBMCs, obtained at surgery.

The CDR3 protein: CSARRLAGGGTDTQYF. The DNA sequence follows: TGCAGTGCTAGAAGACTAGCGGGGGGCGGGACAGATACGCAGTATTTT. Here the chain combines TRBV20-1 and TRBJ2-3, with 13 bases matching TRBD2. Ends trimmed: V by 2 bases, J by 3 bases; bases unmatched to a gene: 5. From the cysteine through the phenylalanine, the CDR3 covers 16 amino acids. Of all the DNA, just the CDR3 is kept, 48 bases in frame from base 1. The germline V gene (reference sequence) provides CDR1 DFQATT and CDR2 SNEGSKA.